The subject of this entry is one TCR beta chain. Its cognate antigen is unknown. The germline gives CDR1 SNHLY, CDR2 FYNNEI. This CDR3 has 14 residues. It was with 60 Vbeta and 13 Jbeta primers that the PCR ran. This table comes from immunoSEQ multiplex PCR, and its TCRdb copy is limited to in-frame clones, with some not included. The sample includes about 130,000 clones, around three quarters seen only once; the top ten take under 3.5%. All the people who gave samples were healthy bone marrow donors. The data were taken from a study of cytomegalovirus exposure and HLA in healthy donors. Study observations and caveats: In vitro confirmation showed a few CMV-associated chains to be CMV antigen specific.

This clonotype was sampled from a woman in her 50s in good health and CMV-seronegative. The chain joins TRBV2 to TRBJ2-5; D is uncertain. The DNA end is a closer match to TRBJ2-7, so the J assignment may be wrong. Source material: PBMCs. The CDR3 sequence: CASSRVPSSYEQYF. Here the CDR3 DNA reads TGTGCCAGCAGTCGAGTTCCAAGCTCCTACGAGCAGTACTTC.